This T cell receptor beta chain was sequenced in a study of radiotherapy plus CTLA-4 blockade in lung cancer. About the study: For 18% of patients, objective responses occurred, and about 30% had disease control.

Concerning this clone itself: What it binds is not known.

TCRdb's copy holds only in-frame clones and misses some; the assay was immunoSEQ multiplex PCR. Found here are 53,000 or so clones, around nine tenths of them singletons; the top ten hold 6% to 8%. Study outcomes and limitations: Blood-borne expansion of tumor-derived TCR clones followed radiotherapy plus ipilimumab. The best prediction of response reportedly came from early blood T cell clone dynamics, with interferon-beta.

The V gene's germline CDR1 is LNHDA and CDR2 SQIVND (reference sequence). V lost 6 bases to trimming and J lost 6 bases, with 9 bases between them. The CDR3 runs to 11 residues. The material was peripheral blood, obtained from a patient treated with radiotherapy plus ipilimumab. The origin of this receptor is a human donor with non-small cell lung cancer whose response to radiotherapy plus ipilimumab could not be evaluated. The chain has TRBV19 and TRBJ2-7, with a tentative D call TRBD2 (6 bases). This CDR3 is CASSRGFEQYF. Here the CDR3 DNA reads TGTGCCAGTAGCCGGGGGTTCGAGCAGTACTTC.